This is a list of T cell receptor beta chains from one sample in a study of blood T cell repertoires in COVID-19. Profiling relied on immunoSEQ multiplex PCR, and the TCRdb table lists in-frame clones only, not all of them. The table shows 100,000 to 150,000 clones, with more than 65% occurring only once. Input material: peripheral blood. These TCRs come from a human donor in a cohort sampled during active COVID-19. The CDR3 runs from the conserved cysteine through the conserved F or W. A D gene is named only where the DNA matches it firmly. Part of the rows lack a size; the others show once, few, many or a class for expanded clones.

D gene	clone size	V gene	J gene	CDR3 DNA	CDR3 protein
-	few	TRBV12-3/TRBV12-4	TRBJ1-2	TGTGCCAGCACTCGCGGACAAAGCTGGGGCTACACCTTC	CASTRGQSWGYTF
TRBD1	-	TRBV6-4	TRBJ1-2	TGTGCCAGCAGTGACTCGTTGAAAGGGGGCGCGAATGGCTACACCTTC	CASSDSLKGGANGYTF
-	-	TRBV3-1/TRBV3-2	TRBJ1-5	TGTGCCAGCAGCCAAGATCCCCCAGTAGGCGGCTTAAGGCCCCAGCATTTT	CASSQDPPVGGLRPQHF
-	-	TRBV21-1	TRBJ1-5	TGTGCCAGCAGCCCAATCGCGGATACTGCATACAATCAGCCCCAGCATTTT	CASSPIADTAYNQPQHF
TRBD2	-	TRBV5-1	TRBJ2-5	TGCGCCAGCAGCTCAAATAGCGGGGCTGCCGGAGAGACCCAGTACTTC	CASSSNSGAAGETQYF
-	-	TRBV28	TRBJ2-5	TGTGCCAGCATGCTGGGGCCAGAGACCCAGTACTTC	CASMLGPETQYF
-	-	TRBV7-2	TRBJ1-4	TGTGCCAGCAGCTTAGGAGGGATCAATGAAAAACTGTTTTTT	CASSLGGINEKLFF
TRBD2	-	TRBV28	TRBJ2-5	TGTGCCAGCACGGCTAGCGGGGGTATCCAAGAGACCCAGTACTTC	CASTASGGIQETQYF
-	-	TRBV7-2	TRBJ1-4	TGTGCCAGCAGCCCCGACTTTCAAAAGGAAAAACTGTTTTTT	CASSPDFQKEKLFF
-	-	TRBV4-2	TRBJ1-3	TGTGCCAGCAGCCAAGATCGGGACTACGGAAACACCATATATTTT	CASSQDRDYGNTIYF
TRBD1	once	TRBV5-4	TRBJ2-6	TGTGCCAGCAGCAAAGGACAGGGTCCCTCTGGGGCCAACGTCCTGACTTTC	CASSKGQGPSGANVLTF
-	-	TRBV6-5	TRBJ2-3	TGTGCCAGCAGTTCCACAGGTGGCCGAGGCACAGATACGCAGTATTTT	CASSSTGGRGTDTQYF
TRBD2	-	TRBV4-3	TRBJ2-1	TGCGCCAGCAGCCAAGAGGGACTAGGAACCAATGAGCAGTTCTTC	CASSQEGLGTNEQFF
TRBD1	-	TRBV5-1	TRBJ1-1	TGCGCCACTTCAGTAGGGGGCGCGGTAGGTACTGAAGCTTTCTTT	CATSVGGAVGTEAFF
-	few	TRBV6-6	TRBJ1-3	TGTGCCAGCAGTTACTCGGGAGGGGCGGACGGAAACACCATATATTTT	CASSYSGGADGNTIYF
TRBD2	-	TRBV4-1	TRBJ2-3	TGCGCCAGCAGCCCGGGGACTAGGGGGACAGATACGCAGTATTTT	CASSPGTRGTDTQYF
-	-	TRBV12-3/TRBV12-4	TRBJ2-2	TGTGCCAGCAGTTTAGCTGGAGCGGGGGAGCTGTTTTTT	CASSLAGAGELFF
-	-	TRBV4-3	TRBJ2-7	TGCGCCAGCAGCCAAGAGGGGGGCTACGAGCAGTACTTC	CASSQEGGYEQYF
-	-	TRBV6-1	TRBJ1-3	TGTGCCAGCAGTGAACAACGGGGAGTTAGTAGAAACACCATATATTTT	CASSEQRGVSRNTIYF
-	-	TRBV18	TRBJ1-1	TGTGCCAGCTCACCACTCACAGACAACACTGAAGCTTTCTTT	CASSPLTDNTEAFF
-	-	TRBV19	TRBJ2-3	TGTGCCAGTAGTCCTACGAAAGCAGATACGCAGTATTTT	CASSPTKADTQYF
-	-	TRBV11-2	TRBJ1-2	TGTGCCAGCAGTTCACCAGGGTTAGGGTATGGCTACACCTTC	CASSSPGLGYGYTF
-	-	TRBV7-2	TRBJ1-4	TGTGCCAGCAGCTTAAGTGGGAGTAGACTGTTTTTT	CASSLSGSRLFF
TRBD1	-	TRBV7-2	TRBJ2-7	TGTGCCAGCAGCTGGGACAGGGGTATCGACGAGCAGTACTTC	CASSWDRGIDEQYF
-	-	TRBV5-8	TRBJ2-7	TGTGCCAGCATTCTCGGAGGGGACGGAGCCTACGAGCAGTACTTC	CASILGGDGAYEQYF
TRBD2	-	TRBV7-2	TRBJ2-1	TGTGCCAGCAGATCCGGGACTAGCGGGGGGGTCTCCTACAATGAGCAGTTCTTC	CASRSGTSGGVSYNEQFF
TRBD1	-	TRBV10-2	TRBJ1-6	TGCGCCAGCAGTACCGGGACAGTTAATAATTCACCCCTCCACTTT	CASSTGTVNNSPLHF
TRBD1	-	TRBV7-9	TRBJ2-3	TGTGCCAGCAGCTTAGGGGACAGCAGCACCGGGACGCAGTATTTT	CASSLGDSSTGTQYF
-	-	TRBV18	TRBJ1-3	TGTGCCAGCTCACCATCGGGGGGACACTCTGGAAACACCATATATTTT	CASSPSGGHSGNTIYF
-	-	TRBV5-6	TRBJ1-2	TGTGCCAGCAGCCGGATGGAGGACAGATATTATGGCTACACCTTC	CASSRMEDRYYGYTF
-	-	TRBV5-8	TRBJ2-5	TGTGCCAGCAGCCCCGGGACAAAGGAGACAGAGACCCAGTACTTC	CASSPGTKETETQYF
TRBD2	-	TRBV24-1	TRBJ2-1	TGTGCCACCAGTGACCCTGGACTAGCGGGCGACAATGAGCAGTTCTTC	CATSDPGLAGDNEQFF
-	-	TRBV2	TRBJ1-2	TGTGCCAGCAGTGAACGGGGATATTCAAACTATGGCTACACCTTC	CASSERGYSNYGYTF
-	-	TRBV12-5	TRBJ1-1	TGTGCTAGTGGTTTGACCACAGGGACTGAAGCTTTCTTT	CASGLTTGTEAFF
-	-	TRBV7-2	TRBJ1-5	TGTGCCAGCAGCTTAGTCGGGGTATCTCAGCCCCAGCATTTT	CASSLVGVSQPQHF
-	-	TRBV6-5	TRBJ1-6	TGTGCCAGCAGTTACAGGGGTACCGTTAATTCACCCCTCCACTTT	CASSYRGTVNSPLHF
TRBD1	-	TRBV6-5	TRBJ1-3	TGTGCCAGCATCTCCCGCACAGGGGCTGGAAACACCATATATTTT	CASISRTGAGNTIYF
TRBD2	-	TRBV5-4	TRBJ2-2	TGTGCCAGCAGCTTCGATAGCGGGTCGAACACCGGGGAGCTGTTTTTT	CASSFDSGSNTGELFF
TRBD2	-	TRBV19	TRBJ2-4	TGTGCCAGTAGTATAGATCGCGGGGGATCCAAAAACATTCAGTACTTC	CASSIDRGGSKNIQYF
TRBD1	-	TRBV27	TRBJ2-7	TGTGCCAGCAGTTTAATCCGGACAGGGAACTACGAGCAGTACTTC	CASSLIRTGNYEQYF
-	-	TRBV6-2/TRBV6-3	TRBJ2-7	TGTGCCAGCAGTACAGGGCCCGAGCAGTACTTC	CASSTGPEQYF
-	-	TRBV19	TRBJ2-6	TGTGCCAGTAGTATGATAGGGGCTAAGGCCAACGTCCTGACTTTC	CASSMIGAKANVLTF
-	few	TRBV12-5	TRBJ2-7	TGTGCTAGTGCCAGGGACAACTACGAGCAGTACTTC	CASARDNYEQYF
TRBD1	-	TRBV27	TRBJ2-7	TGTGCCAGCAGTCCTTACTTCGTGAGACAGGGCACCTACGAGCAGTACTTC	CASSPYFVRQGTYEQYF
TRBD1	once	TRBV13	TRBJ2-1	TGTGCCAGCAGCCTTAGACAGGGCAGCTTGAATGAGCAGTTCTTC	CASSLRQGSLNEQFF
TRBD1	-	TRBV6-4	TRBJ2-5	TGTGCCAGCAGCCCGGGACAGGGGTGGAACCAAGAGACCCAGTACTTC	CASSPGQGWNQETQYF
-	once	TRBV10-3	TRBJ1-1	TGTGCCATCAGTGCCCTGGCCCGTTTGAACACTGAAGCTTTCTTT	CAISALARLNTEAFF
-	-	TRBV21-1	TRBJ2-2	TGTGCCAGCAACCCCAGCGGAAGAACTAGCGGACCTTACACCGGGGAGCTGTTTTTT	CASNPSGRTSGPYTGELFF
-	-	TRBV5-8	TRBJ2-1	TGTGCCAGCAGCTTGGTGCCAGGTGAGCAGTTCTTC	CASSLVPGEQFF
-	-	TRBV19	TRBJ2-1	TGTGCCAGTAAGGTGGTTTTGGCGGGGAACAATGAGCAGTTCTTC	CASKVVLAGNNEQFF
-	-	TRBV9	TRBJ2-7	TGTGCCAGCAACCCGGCGGGGCTCTACGAGCAGTACTTC	CASNPAGLYEQYF
-	few	TRBV7-2	TRBJ2-5	TGTGCCAGCAGCTTAATGCGGTCCCAAGAGACCCAGTACTTC	CASSLMRSQETQYF
-	once	TRBV19	TRBJ1-1	TGTGCCAGTACCCAGGGGAGGAACACTGAAGCTTTCTTT	CASTQGRNTEAFF
-	few	TRBV6-2/TRBV6-3	TRBJ1-5	TGTGCCAGCAGTCAGGACTTGTATAGCAATCAGCCCCAGCATTTT	CASSQDLYSNQPQHF
TRBD1	-	TRBV5-1	TRBJ1-1	TGCGCCAGCAGCTTGGTGGGCAGGGGGAGCACTGAAGCTTTCTTT	CASSLVGRGSTEAFF
TRBD1	-	TRBV30	TRBJ2-2	TGTGCCTGGAATCCTCCCGGACAGGGGGCTAGCGGGGAGCTGTTTTTT	CAWNPPGQGASGELFF
-	-	TRBV28	TRBJ1-5	TGTGCCAGCAGTTTGGGCGGGCTTTGGGTTAGCAATCAGCCCCAGCATTTT	CASSLGGLWVSNQPQHF
TRBD1	-	TRBV7-9	TRBJ1-1	TGTGCCAGCAGCTTAGTGGCGGGACAGGGTAACACTGAAGCTTTCTTT	CASSLVAGQGNTEAFF
TRBD2	-	TRBV5-1	TRBJ2-1	TGCGCCAGCAGCCCGGGAGGGGTTCAGCGGCCTGAGCAGTTCTTC	CASSPGGVQRPEQFF
TRBD2	-	TRBV7-3	TRBJ2-3	TGTGCCAGCAGCCAGACTAGCGACACAGATACGCAGTATTTT	CASSQTSDTDTQYF